Each of the 22 T cell receptor beta chains below was sequenced from the same sample in a study of response to subunit inactivated influenza vaccine. TCRdb independently ran MiXCR on the RT-PCR reads; one entry per CDR3 protein. Of about 700,000 distinct CDR3 sequences listed, 15% to 19% are singletons. The sequenced sample was PBMCs from blood, obtained approximately 12 days after vaccination. These receptors were collected from a man aged 50 to 60 who received an inactivated influenza vaccine.

The chain links TRBV10-2 to TRBJ2-7, with TRBD1 identical over 9 bases. The ends lost 3 bases at V and 5 bases at J; junction bases unmatched: 8. Germline V gene data show CDR1 as WSHSY and CDR2 as SAAADI. The CDR3 is made up of 15 amino acids. The CDR3 DNA reads TGCGCCAGCAGTGAAACCGGGACAGGGACCAACGAGCAGTACTTC. Amino acid sequence: CASSETGTGTNEQYF.

This clonotype turned up a few times. This chain joins TRBV30 and TRBJ2-1; D is uncertain. V was shortened by 1 base and J by 0 bases, with 7 bases between the two germline ends. The germline gives CDR1 GTSNPN, CDR2 SVGIG (reference sequence). CDR3 length equals 14 residues. CDR3 nucleotides: TGTGCCTGGAGTGGAAGTAGCTCCTACAATGAGCAGTTCTTC. Translated: CAWSGSSSYNEQFF.

This clonotype was recorded a few times. The V call is TRBV4-1, the J call TRBJ2-1; the match to TRBD1 covers 7 bases. V lost 4 bases, J lost 9 bases, and 6 bases stayed unmatched. The germline V gene encodes CDR1 MGHRA and CDR2 YSYEKL. The CDR3 runs 13 residues. CDR3 sequence (DNA): TGCGCCAGCAGCCCCGAGGGGGCTTTTGAGCAGTTCTTC. Its translation: CASSPEGAFEQFF.

The chain has TRBV15 and TRBJ1-4; 8 bases fit TRBD1. J lost 4 bases, V lost 4 bases, and 8 bases had no gene match. Germline V gene sequence: CDR1 LNHNV, CDR2 YYDKDF (reference sequence). This CDR3 has 16 residues. CDR3 protein: CATSNYRGMGNEKLFF. CDR3 sequence (DNA): TGTGCCACCAGCAACTACAGGGGGATGGGTAATGAAAAACTGTTTTTT.

This clonotype was counted only a few times. The chain has TRBV20-1 and TRBJ2-7; 8 bases fit TRBD2. The CDR3 sequence is 20 residues long. CDR1 and CDR2 (germline): DFQATT, SNEGSKA (reference sequence). V was clipped by 3 bases and J by 3 bases; unmatched bases: 25. The CDR3 loop reads CSARPKPGAIAFSGIYEQYF. In DNA form, the CDR3 reads TGCAGTGCTAGGCCAAAACCGGGGGCAATTGCGTTTAGCGGGATCTACGAGCAGTACTTC.

Only a few counts were recorded for this clonotype. V is TRBV5-1 and J is TRBJ2-3; possibly TRBD1 for D (6 bases). V lost 4 bases, J lost 0 bases, and 12 bases lay in between. From germline, CDR1 is SGHRS and CDR2 YFSETQ. This CDR3 comprises 15 residues. The CDR3 here is CASSKGQTSTDTQYF. The CDR3 nucleotides are TGCGCCAGCAGCAAGGGACAAACAAGCACAGATACGCAGTATTTT.

The chain is built from TRBV18 and TRBJ2-7; unclear D gene. The ends were cut back, 3 bases at V and 2 bases at J, with 11 bases in the middle. The CDR3 loop spans 14 amino acids. Germline values: CDR1 KGHSH, CDR2 LQKENI. The CDR3 loop reads CASSPSDNTYEQYF. The DNA for the CDR3 is TGTGCCAGCTCACCGTCCGACAACACCTACGAGCAGTACTTC.

This clonotype was counted between two and nine times. The chain carries TRBV25-1 and TRBJ2-5; 12 nucleotides align to TRBD2. Germline V gives CDR1 MGHDK, CDR2 SYGVNS. The CDR3 covers 15 residues. V was pared by 8 bases and J by 4 bases, with 8 bases of the junction left unmatched. CDR3 protein: CASGTTSGSGETQYF. In DNA form, the CDR3 reads TGTGCCAGCGGGACGACTAGCGGGAGTGGAGAGACCCAGTACTTC.

The chain employs TRBV3-1 and TRBJ1-1; no firm D call. The V end was cut by 3 bases, the J end by 1 base, with 9 bases between. This CDR3 is built from 14 residues. CDR1 LGHDT and CDR2 YNNKEL come from the germline V gene (reference sequence). The CDR3: CASSHGVTNTEAFF. CDR3 DNA: TGTGCCAGCAGCCACGGTGTTACGAACACTGAAGCTTTCTTT.

The chain carries TRBV6-4 and TRBJ2-1, with D perhaps matching TRBD1 (5 bases). Germline CDR1 and CDR2: MRHNA and SNTAGT. V dropped 4 bases and J dropped 4 bases, with 17 bases sitting between them. CDR3 length: 16 amino acids. DNA for the CDR3: TGTGCCAGCAGTGTTAGTCGGCAGGGTCGATACAATGAGCAGTTCTTC. Encoded protein: CASSVSRQGRYNEQFF.

In its sample, this clonotype was seen a few times. This chain links TRBV9 with TRBJ2-7; D gene ambiguous. Trimming pared 1 base from V and 5 bases from J, leaving 10 bases between. Germline-derived CDR1 and CDR2 are SGDLS and YYNGEE. This CDR3 spans 13 amino acids. CDR3 DNA sequence: TGTGCCAGCAGCGTACAGATTGCGGACGAGCAGTACTTC. As protein: CASSVQIADEQYF. Together with reference TRBV9 and TRBJ2-7, the CDR3 gives the full variable domain: DSGVTQTPKHLITATGQRVTLRCSPRSGDLSVYWYQQSLDQGLQFLIQYYNGEERAKGNILERFSAQQFPDLHSELNLSSLELGDSALYFCASSVQIADEQYFGPGTRLTVT.

The genes are TRBV15 and TRBJ2-1; TRBD1 matches 11 bases. CDR1 and CDR2 (germline): LNHNV, YYDKDF (reference sequence). After removal of 5 bases from V and 2 bases from J, the junction contained 2 bases not matched to a gene. This CDR3 spans 15 amino acids. CDR3 region: CATSGGQGAYNEQFF. CDR3 DNA sequence: TGTGCCACCAGCGGGGGACAGGGGGCCTACAATGAGCAGTTCTTC.

The chain uses TRBV6-5 and TRBJ1-1; D gene unclear. Trimming left V 2 bases short and J 2 bases short, with 15 bases between. The germline V gene encodes CDR1 MNHEY and CDR2 SVGAGI. This CDR3 comprises 16 residues. The CDR3 nucleotides read TGTGCCAGCAGTTACAGGGTAGCTTCCCTAAACACTGAAGCTTTCTTT. It codes for CASSYRVASLNTEAFF.

The chain is built from TRBV12-3 or TRBV12-4 and TRBJ1-3; D may be TRBD1 (5 bases). The CDR3 consists of 16 residues. The V gene lost 0 bases and the J gene lost 0 bases, with 9 bases spanning the gap. The CDR3 DNA follows: TGTGCCAGCAGTTTAGCGGGGGGGGGCTCTGGAAACACCATATATTTT. Translating it yields CASSLAGGGSGNTIYF.

The chain uses TRBV6-1 and TRBJ2-4; no clear D. Trimming pared 1 base from V and 9 bases from J, leaving 4 bases between. CDR1 and CDR2 (germline): MNHNS, SASEGT. This CDR3 spans 11 amino acids. For the CDR3, the DNA is TGTGCCAGCAGTGAAGGAAGCATTCAGTACTTC. Its protein is CASSEGSIQYF.

This clonotype was detected a few times. V is TRBV12-3 or TRBV12-4 and J is TRBJ1-4; possible D gene TRBD1, 5 bases. The CDR3 is made up of 14 amino acids. Trimming removed 2 bases from V and 7 bases from J, with 11 bases in between. CDR3 nucleotide sequence: TGTGCCAGCAGTTTACTTAGGGGAAGTGAAAAACTGTTTTTT. It codes for CASSLLRGSEKLFF.

V gene TRBV9 combines with J gene TRBJ2-5; D not certain. With 0 bases removed from V and 5 bases from J, the gap between germline ends came to 8 bases. Per the germline V gene, CDR1 is SGDLS and CDR2 is YYNGEE. The CDR3 consists of 13 residues. CDR3 sequence: CASSVANTETQYF. The CDR3 DNA sequence: TGTGCCAGCAGCGTAGCTAATACGGAGACCCAGTACTTC.

This clonotype was counted between two and nine times. The chain uses TRBV4-3 and TRBJ2-1, with no clear D. This CDR3 has 12 amino acids. Looked up from germline, CDR1 is LGHNA and CDR2 is YSLEER. V was shortened by 3 bases and J by 9 bases, with 9 bases between the two germline ends. The CDR3 is CASSHIPSEQFF. CDR3 sequence (DNA): TGCGCCAGCAGCCATATCCCTTCTGAGCAGTTCTTC.

The chain combines TRBV6-2 or TRBV6-3 with TRBJ1-2; maybe TRBD1 (5 bases). The CDR3 is 12 amino acids. CDR1 is MNHEY, CDR2 SVGEGT, per germline. V was clipped by 1 base and J by 8 bases, with 8 bases between them. In nucleotides, the CDR3 is TGTGCCAGCAGTTACTTGAGGGGAGGCTACACCTTC. This gives the protein CASSYLRGGYTF.

This clonotype was observed a few times. The J gene is TRBJ1-3, the V gene TRBV10-3, with 7 bases that match TRBD1. The CDR3 runs to 14 residues. From germline, CDR1 is ENHRY and CDR2 SYGVKD. The J segment lost 4 bases and the V segment lost 6 bases, leaving 6 bases of the junction unmatched. CDR3 residues: CAIRSGTVGNTIYF. In DNA, the CDR3 is TGTGCCATCAGATCCGGGACAGTCGGAAACACCATATATTTT.

In this sample, this clonotype turned up a few times. The chain couples TRBV2 to TRBJ1-1, with D hard to call. The CDR3 covers 12 residues. Germline V gene lookup returns CDR1 SNHLY and CDR2 FYNNEI. Trimming removed 8 bases from V and 1 base from J, with 8 bases in between. This CDR3 is CASSTQNTEAFF. CDR3 nucleotides: TGTGCCAGCTCGACCCAGAACACTGAAGCTTTCTTT.

The rearrangement uses TRBV12-3 or TRBV12-4 and TRBJ2-5, with 9 bases matching TRBD2. The length of the CDR3 is 17 residues. V lost 1 base to trimming and J lost 7 bases; unmatched junction nucleotides: 13. The CDR3 DNA sequence: TGTGCCAGCAGTTTAGGGACCGAGATAGCGGGGGTGGCGACCCAGTACTTC. This translates into CASSLGTEIAGVATQYF.